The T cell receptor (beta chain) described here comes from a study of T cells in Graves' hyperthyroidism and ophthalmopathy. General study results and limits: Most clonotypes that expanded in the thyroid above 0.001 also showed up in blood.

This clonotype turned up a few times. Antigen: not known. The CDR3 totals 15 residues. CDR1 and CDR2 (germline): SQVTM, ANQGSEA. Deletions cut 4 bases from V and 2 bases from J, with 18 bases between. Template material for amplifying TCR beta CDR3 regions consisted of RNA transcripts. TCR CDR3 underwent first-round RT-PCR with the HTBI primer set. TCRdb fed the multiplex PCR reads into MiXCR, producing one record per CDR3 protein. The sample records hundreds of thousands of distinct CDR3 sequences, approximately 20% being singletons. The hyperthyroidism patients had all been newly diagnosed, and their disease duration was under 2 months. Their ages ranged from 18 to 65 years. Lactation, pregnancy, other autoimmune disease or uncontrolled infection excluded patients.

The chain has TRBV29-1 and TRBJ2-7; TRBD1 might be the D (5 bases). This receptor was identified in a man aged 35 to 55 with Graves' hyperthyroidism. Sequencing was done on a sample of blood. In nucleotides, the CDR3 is TGCAGCGTTGTGGCTGCCCCAGGACACCCCTACGAGCAGTACTTC. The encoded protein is CSVVAAPGHPYEQYF.